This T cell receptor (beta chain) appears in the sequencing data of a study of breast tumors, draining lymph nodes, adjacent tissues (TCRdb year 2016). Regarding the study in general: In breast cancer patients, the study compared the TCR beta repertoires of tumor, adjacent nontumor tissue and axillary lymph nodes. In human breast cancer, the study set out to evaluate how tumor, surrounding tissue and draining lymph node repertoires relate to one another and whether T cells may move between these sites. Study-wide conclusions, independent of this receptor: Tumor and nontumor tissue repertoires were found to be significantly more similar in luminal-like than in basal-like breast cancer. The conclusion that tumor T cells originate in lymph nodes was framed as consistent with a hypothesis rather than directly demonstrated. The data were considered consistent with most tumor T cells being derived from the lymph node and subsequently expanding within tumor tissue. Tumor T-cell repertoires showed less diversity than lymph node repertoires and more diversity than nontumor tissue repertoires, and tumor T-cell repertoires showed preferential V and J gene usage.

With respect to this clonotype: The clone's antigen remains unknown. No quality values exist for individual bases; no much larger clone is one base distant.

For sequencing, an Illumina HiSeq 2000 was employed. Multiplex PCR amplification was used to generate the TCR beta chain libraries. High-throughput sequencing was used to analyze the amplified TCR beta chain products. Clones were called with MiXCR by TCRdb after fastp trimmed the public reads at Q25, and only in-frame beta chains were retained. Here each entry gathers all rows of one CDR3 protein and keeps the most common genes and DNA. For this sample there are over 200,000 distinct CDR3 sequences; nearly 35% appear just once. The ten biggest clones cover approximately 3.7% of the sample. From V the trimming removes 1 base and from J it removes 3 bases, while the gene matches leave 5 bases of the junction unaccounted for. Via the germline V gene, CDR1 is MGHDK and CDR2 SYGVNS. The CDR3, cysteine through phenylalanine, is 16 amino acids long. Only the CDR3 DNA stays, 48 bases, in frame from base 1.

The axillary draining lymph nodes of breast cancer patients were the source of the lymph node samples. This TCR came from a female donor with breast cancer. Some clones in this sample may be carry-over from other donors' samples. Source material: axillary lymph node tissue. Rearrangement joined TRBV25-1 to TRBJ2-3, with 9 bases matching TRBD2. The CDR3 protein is CASSEFSGGPTDTQYF. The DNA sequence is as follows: TGTGCCAGCAGTGAATTCAGCGGGGGGCCAACAGATACGCAGTATTTT.